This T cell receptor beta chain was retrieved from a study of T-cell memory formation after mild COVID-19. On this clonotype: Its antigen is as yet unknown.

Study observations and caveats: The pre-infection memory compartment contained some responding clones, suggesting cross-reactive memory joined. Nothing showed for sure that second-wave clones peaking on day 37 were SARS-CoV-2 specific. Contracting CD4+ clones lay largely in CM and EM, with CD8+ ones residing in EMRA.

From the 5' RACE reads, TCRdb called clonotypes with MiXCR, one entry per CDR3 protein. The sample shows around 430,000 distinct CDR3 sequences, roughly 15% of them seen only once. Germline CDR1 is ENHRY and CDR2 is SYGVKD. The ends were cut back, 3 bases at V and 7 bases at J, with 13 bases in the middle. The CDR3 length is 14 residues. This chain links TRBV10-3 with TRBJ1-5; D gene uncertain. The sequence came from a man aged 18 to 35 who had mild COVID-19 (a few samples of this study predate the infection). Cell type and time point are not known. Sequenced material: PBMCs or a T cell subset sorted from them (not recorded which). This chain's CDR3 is CAISDSFAGQPQHF. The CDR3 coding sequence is TGTGCCATCAGTGATTCATTTGCCGGACAGCCCCAGCATTTT.